The rows below give T cell receptor beta chains drawn from one sample of a study of CD8 T cells in Susac syndrome. In TCRdb, the immunoSEQ multiplex PCR reads were re-called with MiXCR into one record per CDR3 protein. The table includes about 120,000 distinct CDR3 sequences, 85% to 95% detected once. Sequencing was done on a sample of CD8+ T cells from PBMCs. The source of these receptors is a human donor in good health. Both conserved end residues are trimmed from each CDR3.

TRBJ2-5	TRBV5-1	ASSSGGSGRETQY
TRBJ1-2	TRBV30	AWSVGGGADYGHT
TRBJ2-7	TRBV19	ASSIAAGGAQSYEQY
TRBJ2-6	TRBV7-2	ASSWRGHHSGANVLT
TRBJ1-1	TRBV3-1	ASSLLGGKEAF
TRBJ1-2	TRBV4-3	ASSQDSLPGSTYGYT
TRBJ2-4	TRBV6-2/TRBV6-3	ASSSLGAGGNIQY
TRBJ2-3	TRBV20-1	SAATGVSDTQY
TRBJ2-3	TRBV7-3	ASSPRLGTDTQY
TRBJ2-6	TRBV12-3/TRBV12-4	ASRQTGDGANVLT
TRBJ1-2	TRBV28	ASSSTRGRNYGYT